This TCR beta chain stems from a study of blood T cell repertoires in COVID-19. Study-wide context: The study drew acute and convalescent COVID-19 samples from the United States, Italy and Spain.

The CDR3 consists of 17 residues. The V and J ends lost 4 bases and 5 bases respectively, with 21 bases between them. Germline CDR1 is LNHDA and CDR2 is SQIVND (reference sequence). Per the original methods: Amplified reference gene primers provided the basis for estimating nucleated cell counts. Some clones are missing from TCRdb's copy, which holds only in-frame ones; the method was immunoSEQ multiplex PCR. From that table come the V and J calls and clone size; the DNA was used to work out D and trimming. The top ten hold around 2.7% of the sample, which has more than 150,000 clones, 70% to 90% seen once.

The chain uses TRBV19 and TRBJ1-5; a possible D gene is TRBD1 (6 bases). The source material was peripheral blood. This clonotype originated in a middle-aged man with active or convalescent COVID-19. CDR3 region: CASSRTNRAGGDQPQHF. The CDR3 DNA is TGTGCCAGTAGTAGGACAAACAGGGCTGGAGGTGATCAGCCCCAGCATTTT.